This is a list of T cell receptor beta chains from one sample in a study of blood T cell repertoires in COVID-19. Clones were read by immunoSEQ multiplex PCR, and TCRdb kept only the in-frame ones, dropping some. The top ten hold approximately 1.8% of the sample, which has about 300,000 clones, under 90% seen once. The sequenced sample consisted of peripheral blood. The receptors here all came from a woman aged 25 to 45 with COVID-19, enrolled during active disease. Both conserved end residues are part of each CDR3. A D gene is named only where the DNA matches it firmly. The size entry is marked missing in some rows and otherwise reads once, few, many or a size class.

v_call: TRBV9
clone_size: NA
j_call: TRBJ1-2
d_call: NA
cdr3_nt: TGTGCCAGCAGCGTAGGGCAGAACTATGGCTACACCTTC
cdr3_aa: CASSVGQNYGYTF

v_call: TRBV7-9
clone_size: few
j_call: TRBJ1-2
d_call: TRBD1
cdr3_nt: TGTGCCAGCAGTCAAGGGCGACAGGGGGCACGTGGCTACACCTTC
cdr3_aa: CASSQGRQGARGYTF

v_call: TRBV6-5
clone_size: NA
j_call: TRBJ2-1
d_call: TRBD2
cdr3_nt: TGTGCCAGCAGTTACGGGGGGGCCTACAATGAGCAGTTCTTC
cdr3_aa: CASSYGGAYNEQFF

v_call: TRBV11-3
clone_size: NA
j_call: TRBJ2-2
d_call: TRBD2
cdr3_nt: TGTGCCAGCAGCGTACGGGGGGAAGGGGACACCGGGGAGCTGTTTTTT
cdr3_aa: CASSVRGEGDTGELFF

v_call: TRBV12-5
clone_size: NA
j_call: TRBJ2-5
d_call: TRBD2
cdr3_nt: TGTGCTAGTGGTTTCTCCCTCTTTGGGACTAGCGGGAAAGAGACCCAGTACTTC
cdr3_aa: CASGFSLFGTSGKETQYF

v_call: TRBV27
clone_size: NA
j_call: TRBJ1-6
d_call: TRBD1
cdr3_nt: TGTGCCAGCAGTTTCGGCAGGGGGAACTCACCCCTCCACTTT
cdr3_aa: CASSFGRGNSPLHF

v_call: TRBV18
clone_size: NA
j_call: TRBJ2-1
d_call: NA
cdr3_nt: TGTGCCAGCTCACCACAGGGGGTTTACAATGAGCAGTTCTTC
cdr3_aa: CASSPQGVYNEQFF

v_call: TRBV3-1/TRBV3-2
clone_size: NA
j_call: TRBJ2-1
d_call: NA
cdr3_nt: TGTGCCAGCAGCCAAGACGGGGAAGGAGAGCAGTTCTTC
cdr3_aa: CASSQDGEGEQFF

v_call: TRBV10-3
clone_size: few
j_call: TRBJ1-1
d_call: NA
cdr3_nt: TGTGCCATCAGTGTCGGTCGGGTGCGGGACACTGAAGCTTTCTTT
cdr3_aa: CAISVGRVRDTEAFF

v_call: TRBV28
clone_size: NA
j_call: TRBJ1-5
d_call: NA
cdr3_nt: TGTGCCAGCAGTTTATATAATACAGCTAGCAATCAGCCCCAGCATTTT
cdr3_aa: CASSLYNTASNQPQHF

v_call: TRBV24-1
clone_size: NA
j_call: TRBJ2-5
d_call: NA
cdr3_nt: TGTGCCACCAGTGATTCGGGACTGCGAGAGACCCAGTACTTC
cdr3_aa: CATSDSGLRETQYF

v_call: TRBV19
clone_size: NA
j_call: TRBJ2-7
d_call: TRBD1
cdr3_nt: TGTGCCAGTAGTACTACGCTACAGGGGGGTGAGCAGTACTTC
cdr3_aa: CASSTTLQGGEQYF

v_call: TRBV5-1
clone_size: NA
j_call: TRBJ2-3
d_call: TRBD2
cdr3_nt: TGCGCCAGCAGCTTGGTGGCGGGGGGGACAGATACGCAGTATTTT
cdr3_aa: CASSLVAGGTDTQYF

v_call: TRBV2
clone_size: NA
j_call: TRBJ2-3
d_call: NA
cdr3_nt: TGTGCCAGCAGTGAATTGAGTGGCACAGATACGCAGTATTTT
cdr3_aa: CASSELSGTDTQYF

v_call: TRBV7-2
clone_size: NA
j_call: TRBJ2-5
d_call: NA
cdr3_nt: TGTGCCAGCAGCCAGGCGGGACGCGGGGAGACCCAGTACTTC
cdr3_aa: CASSQAGRGETQYF

v_call: TRBV5-1
clone_size: NA
j_call: TRBJ2-1
d_call: TRBD2
cdr3_nt: TGCGCCAGCAGCTTGAGCGGGGGGGCCTACAATGAGCAGTTCTTC
cdr3_aa: CASSLSGGAYNEQFF

v_call: TRBV2
clone_size: once
j_call: TRBJ2-2
d_call: TRBD1
cdr3_nt: TGTGCCAGTCACAGGGGGACCACCGGGGAGCTGTTTTTT
cdr3_aa: CASHRGTTGELFF